The clone carrying this T cell receptor (beta chain) was counted only a few times. Its target is unknown. This CDR3 is built from 12 residues. V lost 7 bases and J lost 6, with 10 bases in between. The germline CDR1 and CDR2 sequences are SNHLY and FYNNEI. The sample belongs to a study of T cell repertoires in cytomegalovirus infection. About the study: Carrying CMV and the relevant HLA type showed in public TCR beta signatures. The study, taken as a whole, reports: Dominating the ex vivo response were HLA-C-restricted CMV-specific TCR beta clonotypes. Summed public TCR beta family frequency identified CMV carriers bearing the relevant HLA.

TCRdb re-derived calls from the reads in MiXCR, one entry per CDR3 protein. The table includes hundreds of thousands of distinct CDR3 sequences, more than 8% detected once. The receptor comes from a human donor in good health (CMV status not recorded). Some clones in this sample may be carry-over from other donors' samples. The sequenced sample consisted of PBMCs. The chain uses TRBV2 and TRBJ2-1; D remains ambiguous. The DNA of the CDR3 is TGTGCCAGCAATATAAGAGTCAATGAGCAGTTCTTC. This gives the protein CASNIRVNEQFF.